This TCR beta chain stems from a study of cytomegalovirus exposure and HLA in healthy donors. TCRdb's table, derived via immunoSEQ multiplex PCR, lists solely in-frame clones and lacks some. This sample has some 240,000 clones, with roughly 87% found just once. Study results and caveats: Rare sequences made up most TCRs, while some public TCRs were found in many donors.

CDR1 is GTSNPN, CDR2 SVGIG, per germline (reference sequence). V shed 5 bases, J shed 0 bases, and the junction held 2 bases outside the gene matches. The CDR3 totals 13 residues. As regards this clone: No antigen is known for it.

The sequencing input was PBMCs. This sequence originates from a woman younger than 30 in good health and CMV-seropositive. The chain combines TRBV30 with TRBJ2-7; 9 bases fit TRBD1. The CDR3 bases are TGTGCCTGGTCGGGACAGGGCTCCTACGAGCAGTACTTC. Its translation is CAWSGQGSYEQYF.